These 8 T cell receptor beta chains came from one sample sequenced in a study of control samples from healthy donors and cancer patients. Generated by immunoSEQ multiplex PCR, the TCRdb table keeps only in-frame clones and is missing some. The table shows about 140,000 clones, with about 88% occurring only once. The sequencing input was blood. These receptors were collected from a woman aged 25 to 39 in good health.

The chain is built from TRBV29-1 and TRBJ2-1, with D possibly being TRBD2 (5 bases). CDR1 and CDR2 (germline): SQVTM, ANQGSEA. The CDR3 runs to 14 residues. With 5 bases removed from V and 8 bases from J, the gap between germline ends came to 19 bases. Written as DNA, the CDR3 is TGCAGCGTTTTAGGAGGACGGAGGTTCGATGAGCAGTTCTTC. Protein: CSVLGGRRFDEQFF.

The genes are TRBV6-5 and TRBJ2-1; 16 positions agree with TRBD2. This CDR3 has 13 amino acids. CDR1 MNHEY and CDR2 SVGAGI come from the germline V gene. Trimming cost V 7 bases and J 15 bases; bases outside gene matches: 6. The CDR3 nucleotides read TGTGCCAGCACGGGACTAGCGGGAGGGCTTCCGTTCTTC. Residues: CASTGLAGGLPFF.

The CDR3 DNA follows: TGTGCCAGCAGTTCCCAAACTAGCGGGCAAGAGACCCAGTACTTC. Translation gives CASSSQTSGQETQYF. The rearrangement joins TRBV6-5 to TRBJ2-5, with 9 bases fitting TRBD2. Germline-derived CDR1 and CDR2 are MNHEY and SVGAGI. There are 15 residues in the CDR3. After removal of 4 bases from V and 2 bases from J, the junction contained 5 bases not matched to a gene.

This CDR3 reads CASSLVNTEAFF. Here the CDR3 DNA reads TGTGCCAGCAGCTTGGTGAACACTGAAGCTTTCTTT. This chain joins TRBV7-9 and TRBJ1-1; D not resolved. The V end was cut by 3 bases, the J end by 0 bases, with 2 bases between. Germline values: CDR1 SEHNR, CDR2 FQNEAQ (reference sequence). CDR3 length: 12 amino acids.

The CDR3, as DNA: TGCGCCAGCAGCTGGCCGAGGCAGGGCACTGAAGCTTTCTTT. Translated, it gives CASSWPRQGTEAFF. The chain employs TRBV5-1 and TRBJ1-1; TRBD1 might be the D (5 bases). The CDR3 has 14 amino acids. The V end lost 3 bases, the J end lost 4 bases, and 13 bases lay between the germline ends. In germline, CDR1 is SGHRS, CDR2 YFSETQ. Full variable domain (missing parts from reference TRBV5-1 and TRBJ1-1): KAGVTQTPRYLIKTRGQQVTLSCSPISGHRSVSWYQQTPGQGLQFLFEYFSETQRNKGNFPGRFSGRQFSNSRSEMNVSTLELGDSALYLCASSWPRQGTEAFFGQGTRLTVV.

V gene TRBV30 combines with J gene TRBJ2-1; tentatively, D is TRBD2 (5 bases). V lost 0 bases, J lost 8 bases, and 17 bases lay in between. CDR3 length: 15 residues. Germline V gene sequence: CDR1 GTSNPN, CDR2 SVGIG (reference sequence). CDR3 DNA: TGTGCCTGGAGTGTACTGAGCGGCAGCTCACATGAGCAGTTCTTC. This encodes CAWSVLSGSSHEQFF. Full variable domain (missing parts from reference TRBV30 and TRBJ2-1): SQTIHQWPATLVQPVGSPLSLECTVEGTSNPNLYWYRQAAGRGLQLLFYSVGIGQISSEVPQNLSASRPQDRQFILSSKKLLLSDSGFYLCAWSVLSGSSHEQFFGPGTRLTVL.

This clone was seen a single time. The chain is built from TRBV12-3 or TRBV12-4 and TRBJ1-1, with no clear D. The V end was cut by 4 bases, the J end by 3 bases, with 6 bases between. The length of the CDR3 is 12 residues. Written as DNA, the CDR3 is TGTGCCAGCAGTTCCGATTACACTGAAGCTTTCTTT. Translating it yields CASSSDYTEAFF.

The chain employs TRBV19 and TRBJ1-5; 8 bases line up with TRBD1. The V segment lost 4 bases and the J segment 3 bases; nucleotides outside the gene matches: 5. Germline V gene sequence: CDR1 LNHDA, CDR2 SQIVND (reference sequence). This CDR3 has 15 residues. The CDR3 DNA reads TGTGCCAGTAGTACCTGGACAGGGAACAATCAGCCCCAGCATTTT. Its protein is CASSTWTGNNQPQHF.